One sample yielded the 18 T cell receptor beta chains listed below, sequenced in a study of post-analysis software for immune sequencing data. Antigens for these TCRs are unknown. cDNA libraries for TCR beta contained unique molecular identifiers. TCRdb called the PCR reads again in MiXCR, with one record for every CDR3 protein. The sample includes about 460,000 distinct CDR3 sequences, under 55% of them seen just once. The study's findings and limits: Elevated frequency relative to controls characterized four or five TRBV segments in patients, TRBV5-6, TRBV5-1 and TRBV20-1 among them.

Sequences were obtained from blood. These receptors came from a girl under 18 with multiple sclerosis.

A word on this clonotype: One junction end disagrees with the germline gene, perhaps due to a read error. This chain uses TRBV28 with TRBJ2-5, with D perhaps matching TRBD1 (6 bases). The J call could be wrong; TRBJ2-7 is a better fit for the DNA end. The CDR3 is made up of 12 amino acids. Looked up from germline, CDR1 is MDHEN and CDR2 is SYDVKM. This CDR3 is CAGSLNRAEQYF. The CDR3 region has the DNA TGTGCCGGCAGCCTAAACAGGGCCGAGCAGTACTTC.

This chain links TRBV28 with TRBJ2-5; possible D gene TRBD1, 5 bases. The end of the DNA aligns better with TRBJ2-7, so the J call may be wrong. CDR3 length equals 13 residues. The V gene's germline CDR1 is MDHEN and CDR2 SYDVKM. The CDR3 sequence is CASSIGVHYEQYF. CDR3 sequence (DNA): TGTGCCAGCAGTATAGGGGTCCACTACGAGCAGTACTTC.

The chain employs TRBV5-1 and TRBJ2-1, with 11 bases identical to TRBD2. Germline CDR1 SGHRS, CDR2 YFSETQ. CDR3 length equals 19 residues. Germline trimming cut 0 bases from V and 0 bases from J; bases unmatched to any gene: 8. CDR3 DNA sequence: TGCGCCAGCAGCTTGGAGGTAGCGGGAGGGAGGAGCTCCTACAATGAGCAGTTCTTC. It specifies CASSLEVAGGRSSYNEQFF.

The chain recombines TRBV7-2 with TRBJ1-2; D call uncertain. In germline, CDR1 is SGHTA, CDR2 FQGNSA. The CDR3 spans 14 residues. The V end lost 5 bases, the J end lost 2 bases, and 12 bases lay between the germline ends. The CDR3 nucleotides read TGTGCCAGCAGCGCGGGCCCAGAGAACTATGGCTACACCTTC. This gives the protein CASSAGPENYGYTF.

This clonotype showed up just a few times. The rearrangement links TRBV10-3 to TRBJ2-3; D might be TRBD1 (5 bases). The CDR3 is made up of 14 amino acids. The germline V gene has CDR1 ENHRY and CDR2 SYGVKD. V lost 10 bases, J lost 0 bases, and 14 bases lay in between. CDR3 nucleotides: TGTGCCACCGCTTGGGGCGGAAGCACAGATACGCAGTATTTT. Translation gives CATAWGGSTDTQYF.

This clonotype appeared a few times. Germline is not matched at one junction end, which may reflect a read error. This chain links TRBV10-3 with TRBJ2-7; tentative D call: TRBD1 (6 bases). Near its end, the DNA agrees better with TRBJ2-5, so the J call may be wrong. CDR1 is ENHRY and CDR2 is SYGVKD in the germline V gene. The CDR3 length is 13 residues. In DNA form, the CDR3 reads TGTGCTATCACACAGGGTTGGGATGAGACCCAGTACTTC. As protein: CAITQGWDETQYF.

This chain links TRBV10-1 with TRBJ2-5; tentative D call: TRBD2 (6 bases). The CDR3 is 15 amino acids. CDR1 and CDR2 (germline): WNHNN, SYGVQD (reference sequence). Trimming left V 4 bases short and J 5 bases short, with 17 bases between. The CDR3 DNA follows: TGCGCCAGCAGTGCTGATAGCGGAGACTTGGAGACCCAGTACTTC. Translating it yields CASSADSGDLETQYF.

This clonotype was counted between two and nine times. The rearrangement links TRBV28 to TRBJ1-1; 10 bases map to TRBD1. The CDR3 has 15 amino acids. Germline assignment: CDR1 MDHEN and CDR2 SYDVKM. The junction had 8 bases not matched to a gene; V was cut back by 5 bases and J by 5 bases. CDR3 nucleotide sequence: TGTGCCAGCAGTCTTTACCGGGACAGGGGTACTGAAGCTTTCTTT. Translation: CASSLYRDRGTEAFF.

The V and J genes are TRBV12-3 or TRBV12-4 and TRBJ1-3, with D tentatively TRBD1 (5 bases). The CDR3 sequence is 17 residues long. Trimming shortened V by 5 bases and J by 8 bases, and 25 bases separated the two germline ends. The CDR3 bases are TGTGCCAGCAGTATCCAGCCGGGGACCGAAAAGGGGCACACCATATATTTT. Translated, it gives CASSIQPGTEKGHTIYF.

The chain is built from TRBV7-3 and TRBJ1-5; D uncertain. This CDR3 contains 14 residues. The germline V gene has CDR1 SGHTA and CDR2 FQGTGA. V gave up 2 bases and J gave up 3 bases, with 8 bases separating them. CDR3 nucleotide sequence: TGTGCCAGCAGCTTACAGGTACTCAATCAGCCCCAGCATTTT. Translation: CASSLQVLNQPQHF.

The rearrangement links TRBV2 to TRBJ2-7; 7 positions agree with TRBD1. V trimming: 6 bases; J trimming: 7 bases; junction bases outside the gene matches: 15. Germline V lookup: CDR1 SNHLY, CDR2 FYNNEI. The CDR3 runs to 15 residues. This CDR3 reads CASRTLLTGANEQYF. DNA of the CDR3: TGTGCCAGCAGGACCCTTTTAACAGGGGCCAATGAGCAGTACTTC.

This clonotype was picked up a small number of times. The V gene is TRBV29-1, the J gene TRBJ1-1; D gene ambiguous. Trimming removed 6 bases at V and 0 bases at J, with 8 bases between. The CDR3 contains 12 residues. Germline values: CDR1 SQVTM, CDR2 ANQGSEA. CDR3 sequence: CSVSKMNTEAFF. In nucleotides, the CDR3 is TGCAGCGTATCAAAAATGAACACTGAAGCTTTCTTT.

The chain links TRBV6-1 to TRBJ2-1, with 10 nucleotides matching TRBD2. This CDR3 comprises 15 residues. Germline V gene data show CDR1 as MNHNS and CDR2 as SASEGT. V lost 4 bases to trimming and J lost 4 bases; unmatched junction nucleotides: 4. The CDR3 coding sequence is TGTGCCAGCAGTGGTCTAGCGGGAGTATACAATGAGCAGTTCTTC. Translated, it gives CASSGLAGVYNEQFF.

V is TRBV28 and J is TRBJ2-4; 9 nucleotides line up with TRBD2. J gave up 6 bases and V 6 bases, and 6 bases lay outside the gene matches. This CDR3 has 14 residues. Germline CDR1 is MDHEN and CDR2 is SYDVKM. CDR3 DNA: TGTGCCAGCAGGGAAGGGACTAGCAGAAACATTCAGTACTTC. Translating it yields CASREGTSRNIQYF.

The genes are TRBV24-1 and TRBJ2-3, with 10 bases lining up with TRBD2. The CDR3 extends over 15 amino acids. In germline, CDR1 is KGHDR, CDR2 SFDVKD. V gave up 1 base and J gave up 7 bases; unmatched junction bases: 4. CDR3 DNA: TGTGCCACCAGTGATTTCCAAACTAGCGGGAATACGCAGTATTTT. Translating it yields CATSDFQTSGNTQYF.

This clonotype has only a few counts. The rearrangement links TRBV20-1 to TRBJ2-7, with D uncertain. Trimming removed 4 bases at V and 2 bases at J, with 15 bases between. The CDR3 length is 14 residues. Germline CDR1 reads DFQATT; CDR2 reads SNEGSKA (reference sequence). CDR3 protein: CSATQNGDPYEQYF. The CDR3 region has the DNA TGCAGTGCTACCCAAAACGGAGATCCCTACGAGCAGTACTTC.

The rearrangement links TRBV6-2 or TRBV6-3 to TRBJ1-2, with D hard to call. This CDR3 has 12 residues. The V gene's germline CDR1 is MNHEY and CDR2 SVGEGT. Trimming pared 7 bases from V and 4 bases from J, leaving 10 bases between. The CDR3 spells CASTAGGYGYTF. CDR3 in DNA: TGTGCCAGCACGGCGGGTGGCTATGGCTACACCTTC.

The chain links TRBV12-3 or TRBV12-4 to TRBJ1-1; D perhaps matches TRBD1 (5 bases). The CDR3 runs 14 residues. Trimming left V 5 bases short and J 6 bases short, with 16 bases between. CDR3 protein: CASSSRIGQPEAFF. CDR3 DNA: TGTGCCAGCAGTAGTAGGATAGGACAACCTGAAGCTTTCTTT.